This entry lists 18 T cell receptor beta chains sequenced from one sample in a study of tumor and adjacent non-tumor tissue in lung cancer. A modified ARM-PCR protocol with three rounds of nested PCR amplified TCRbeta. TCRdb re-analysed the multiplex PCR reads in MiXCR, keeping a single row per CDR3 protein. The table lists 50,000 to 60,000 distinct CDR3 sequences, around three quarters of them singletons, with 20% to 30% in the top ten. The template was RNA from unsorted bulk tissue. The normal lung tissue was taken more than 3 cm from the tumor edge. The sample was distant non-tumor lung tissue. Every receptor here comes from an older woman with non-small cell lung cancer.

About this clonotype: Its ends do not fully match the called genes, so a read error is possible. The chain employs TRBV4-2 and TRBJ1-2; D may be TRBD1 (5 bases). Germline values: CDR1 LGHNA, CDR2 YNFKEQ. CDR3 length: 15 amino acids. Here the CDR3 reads CTSSQGAGWLEGYTF. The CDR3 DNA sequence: TGTACCAGCAGCCAAGGAGCAGGGTGGTTAGAGGGCTACACCTTC.

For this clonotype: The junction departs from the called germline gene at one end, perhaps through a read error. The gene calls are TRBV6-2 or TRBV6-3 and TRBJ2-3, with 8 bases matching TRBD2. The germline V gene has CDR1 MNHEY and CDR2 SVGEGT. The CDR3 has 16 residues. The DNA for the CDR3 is TGTGCCAGCAATTACGGGTCGGGGGGGAGAATAGATACGCAGTATTTT. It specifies CASNYGSGGRIDTQYF.

CDR3 in DNA: TGCGCCAGCAGCCGAGACCGGCAGGAGTCTGCGGAGAAGTACTTC. It encodes CASSRDRQESAEKYF. V gene TRBV4-3 combines with J gene TRBJ2-7; unclear D gene. Germline V gives CDR1 LGHNA, CDR2 YSLEER. V dropped 4 bases and J dropped 11 bases, with 24 bases sitting between them. This CDR3 region has 15 residues.

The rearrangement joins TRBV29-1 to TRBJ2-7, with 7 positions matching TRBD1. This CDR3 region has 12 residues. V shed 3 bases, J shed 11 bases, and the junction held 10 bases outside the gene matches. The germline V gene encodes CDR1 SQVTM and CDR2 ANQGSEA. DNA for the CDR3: TGCAGCGTTGAGGGACAGACGTACGATAAGTACTTC. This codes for CSVEGQTYDKYF.

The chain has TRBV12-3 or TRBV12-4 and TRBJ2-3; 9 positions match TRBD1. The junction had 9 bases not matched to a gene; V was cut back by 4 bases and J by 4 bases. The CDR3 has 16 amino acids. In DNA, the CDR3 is TGTGCCAGCAGTTCAACCGGGACAGGGACTGCAGATACGCAGTATTTT. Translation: CASSSTGTGTADTQYF.

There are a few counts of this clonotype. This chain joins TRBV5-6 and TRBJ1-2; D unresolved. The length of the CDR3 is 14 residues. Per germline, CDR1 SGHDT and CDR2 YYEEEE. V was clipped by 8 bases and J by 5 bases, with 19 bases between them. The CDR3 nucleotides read TGTGCCAGTAGTTTGTGGGAAGTCAAGTATGGCTACACCTTC. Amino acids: CASSLWEVKYGYTF.

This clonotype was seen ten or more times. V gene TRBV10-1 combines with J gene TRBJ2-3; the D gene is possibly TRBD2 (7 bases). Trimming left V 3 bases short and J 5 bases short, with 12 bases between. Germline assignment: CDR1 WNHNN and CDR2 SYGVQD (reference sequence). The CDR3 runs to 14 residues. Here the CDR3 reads CASSERGAGDTQYF. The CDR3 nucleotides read TGCGCCAGCAGTGAACGGGGGGCCGGAGATACGCAGTATTTT.

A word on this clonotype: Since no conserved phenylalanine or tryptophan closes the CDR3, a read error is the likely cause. The DNA for the CDR3 is TGTGCCAGCAGTCCGGACAGTCGCACTGAAGCTTTCGTT. This gives the protein CASSPDSRTEAFV. This chain connects TRBV6-2 or TRBV6-3 to TRBJ1-1; D possibly corresponds to TRBD1 (6 bases). V dropped 5 bases and J dropped 4 bases, with 11 bases sitting between them. This CDR3 is built from 13 residues. CDR1 is MNHEY, CDR2 SVGEGT, per germline.

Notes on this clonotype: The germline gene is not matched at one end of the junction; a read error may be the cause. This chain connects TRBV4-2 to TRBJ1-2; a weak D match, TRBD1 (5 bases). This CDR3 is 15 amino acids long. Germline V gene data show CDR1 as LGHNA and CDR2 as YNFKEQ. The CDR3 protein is CESSQDGTSNYGYTF. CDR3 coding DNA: TGTGAAAGCAGCCAGGACGGGACCTCTAACTATGGTTACACCTTC.

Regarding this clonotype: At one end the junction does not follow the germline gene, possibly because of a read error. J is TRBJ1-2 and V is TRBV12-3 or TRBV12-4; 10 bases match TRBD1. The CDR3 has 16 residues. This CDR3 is CTSRVRDRGGSQGYTF. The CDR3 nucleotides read TGTACCAGCAGGGTCCGGGACAGGGGTGGTTCCCAGGGCTACACCTTC.

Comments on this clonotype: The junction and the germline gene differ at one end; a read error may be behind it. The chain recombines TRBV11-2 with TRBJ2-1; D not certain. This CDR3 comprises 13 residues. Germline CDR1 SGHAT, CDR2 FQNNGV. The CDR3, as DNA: TGTGCCAACAGCTTGACTCGAGTATGTGAGCAGTTCTTC. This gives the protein CANSLTRVCEQFF.

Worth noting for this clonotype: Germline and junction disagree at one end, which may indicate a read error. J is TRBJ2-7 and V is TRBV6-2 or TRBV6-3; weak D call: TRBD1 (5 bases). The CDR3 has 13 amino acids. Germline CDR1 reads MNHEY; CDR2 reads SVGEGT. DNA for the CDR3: TGTGCCATACCACGCGCGACAGCCTACGAGCAGCACTTC. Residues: CAIPRATAYEQHF.

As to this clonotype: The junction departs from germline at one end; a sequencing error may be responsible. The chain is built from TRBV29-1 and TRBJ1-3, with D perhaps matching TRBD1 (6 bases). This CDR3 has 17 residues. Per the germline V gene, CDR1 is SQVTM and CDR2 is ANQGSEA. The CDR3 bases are TGCAGCATTGAAGATTTTGGGGGGCGCCGGGGCAGAAACACCATATATTTT. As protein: CSIEDFGGRRGRNTIYF.

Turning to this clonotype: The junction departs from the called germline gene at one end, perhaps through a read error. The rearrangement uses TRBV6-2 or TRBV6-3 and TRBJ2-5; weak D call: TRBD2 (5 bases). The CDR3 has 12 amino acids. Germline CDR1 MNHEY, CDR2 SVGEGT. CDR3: CVSSYEGETQYF. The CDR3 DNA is TGTGTCAGCAGTTACGAGGGAGAGACCCAATACTTC.

Here the CDR3 DNA reads TGTGCCAGCAGCTCGTCAGGGACAGTGTATCAGGTCTCCTACGAGCAGTACTTC. Translated, it gives CASSSSGTVYQVSYEQYF. The rearrangement uses TRBV11-2 and TRBJ2-7, with TRBD1 matching 7 bases. Germline CDR1 and CDR2: SGHAT and FQNNGV. V lost 4 bases, J lost 0 bases, and 15 bases stayed unmatched. The CDR3 length is 18 residues.

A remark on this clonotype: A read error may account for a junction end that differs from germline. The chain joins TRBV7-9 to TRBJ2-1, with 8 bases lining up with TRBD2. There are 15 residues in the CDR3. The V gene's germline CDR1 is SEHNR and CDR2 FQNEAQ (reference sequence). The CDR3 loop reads CVSSLAGSSYNEQIF. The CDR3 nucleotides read TGTGTCAGCAGCTTAGCGGGGAGCTCCTACAATGAGCAGATCTTC.

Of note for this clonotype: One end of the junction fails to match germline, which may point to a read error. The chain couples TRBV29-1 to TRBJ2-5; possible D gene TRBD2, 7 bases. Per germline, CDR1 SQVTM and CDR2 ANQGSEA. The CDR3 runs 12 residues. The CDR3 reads CRGGVGGETQYF. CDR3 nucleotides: TGCAGGGGCGGCGTAGGGGGGGAGACCCAGTACTTT.

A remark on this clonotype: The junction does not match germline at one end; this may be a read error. This CDR3 is CASSFQRDSPLRF. For the CDR3, the DNA is TGCGCCAGCAGCTTTCAGAGGGATTCACCCCTCCGCTTT. The chain is built from TRBV4-3 and TRBJ1-6; D ambiguous. CDR1 and CDR2 from the germline V gene are LGHNA and YSLEER. The CDR3 has 13 amino acids.